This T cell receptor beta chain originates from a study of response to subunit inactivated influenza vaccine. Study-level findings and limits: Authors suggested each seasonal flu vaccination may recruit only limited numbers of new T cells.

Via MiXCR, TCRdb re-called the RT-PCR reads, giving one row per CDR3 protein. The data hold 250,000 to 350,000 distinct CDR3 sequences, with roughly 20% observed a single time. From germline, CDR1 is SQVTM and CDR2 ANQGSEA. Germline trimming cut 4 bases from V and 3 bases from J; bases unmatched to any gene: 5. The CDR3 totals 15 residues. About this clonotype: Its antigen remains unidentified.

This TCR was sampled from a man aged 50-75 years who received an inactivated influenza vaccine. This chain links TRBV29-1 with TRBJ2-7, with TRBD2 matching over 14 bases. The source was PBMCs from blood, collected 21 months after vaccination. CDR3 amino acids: CSVGGLAGAFYEQYF. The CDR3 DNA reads TGCAGCGTTGGGGGACTAGCGGGAGCCTTCTACGAGCAGTACTTC.